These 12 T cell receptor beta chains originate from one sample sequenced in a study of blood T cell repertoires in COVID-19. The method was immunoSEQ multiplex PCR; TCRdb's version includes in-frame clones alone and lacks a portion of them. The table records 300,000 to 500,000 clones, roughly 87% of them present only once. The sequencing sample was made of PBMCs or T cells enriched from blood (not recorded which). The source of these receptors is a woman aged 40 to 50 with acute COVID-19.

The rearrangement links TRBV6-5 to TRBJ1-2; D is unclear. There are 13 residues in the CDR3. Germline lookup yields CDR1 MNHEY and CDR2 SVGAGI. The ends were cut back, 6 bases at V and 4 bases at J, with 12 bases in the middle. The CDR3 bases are TGTGCCAGCAGCCTCGGGGAGGCCTATGGCTACACCTTC. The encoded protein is CASSLGEAYGYTF.

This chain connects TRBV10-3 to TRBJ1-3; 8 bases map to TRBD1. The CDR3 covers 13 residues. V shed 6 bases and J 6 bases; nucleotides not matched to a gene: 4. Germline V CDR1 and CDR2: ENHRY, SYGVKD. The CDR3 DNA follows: TGTGCCATCAGAGCGGGACAGGCAAACACCATATATTTT. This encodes CAIRAGQANTIYF.

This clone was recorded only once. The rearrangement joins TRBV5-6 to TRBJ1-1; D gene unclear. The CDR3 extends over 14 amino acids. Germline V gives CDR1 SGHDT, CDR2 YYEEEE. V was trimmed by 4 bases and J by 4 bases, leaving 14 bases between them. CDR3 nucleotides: TGTGCCAGCAGCACTGCCGGGAGTAGCACTGAAGCTTTCTTT. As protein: CASSTAGSSTEAFF.

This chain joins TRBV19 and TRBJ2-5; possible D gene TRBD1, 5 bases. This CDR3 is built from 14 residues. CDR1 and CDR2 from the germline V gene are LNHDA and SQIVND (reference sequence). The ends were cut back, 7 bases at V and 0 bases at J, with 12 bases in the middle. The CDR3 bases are TGTGCCAGTAACCAGGGAAGGTACCAAGAGACCCAGTACTTC. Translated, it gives CASNQGRYQETQYF.

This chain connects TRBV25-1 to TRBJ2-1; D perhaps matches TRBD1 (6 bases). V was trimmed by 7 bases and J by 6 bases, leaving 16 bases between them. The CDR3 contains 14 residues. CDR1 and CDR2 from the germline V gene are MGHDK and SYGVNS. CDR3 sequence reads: CASTRQEKSNEQFF. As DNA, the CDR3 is TGTGCCAGCACGCGACAGGAGAAGAGCAATGAGCAGTTCTTC.

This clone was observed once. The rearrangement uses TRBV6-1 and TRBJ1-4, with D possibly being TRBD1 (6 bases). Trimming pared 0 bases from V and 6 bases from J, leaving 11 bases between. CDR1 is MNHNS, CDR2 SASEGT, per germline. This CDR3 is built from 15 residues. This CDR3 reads CASSEALGADEKLFF. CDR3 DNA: TGTGCCAGCAGTGAAGCGTTGGGGGCGGATGAAAAACTGTTTTTT.

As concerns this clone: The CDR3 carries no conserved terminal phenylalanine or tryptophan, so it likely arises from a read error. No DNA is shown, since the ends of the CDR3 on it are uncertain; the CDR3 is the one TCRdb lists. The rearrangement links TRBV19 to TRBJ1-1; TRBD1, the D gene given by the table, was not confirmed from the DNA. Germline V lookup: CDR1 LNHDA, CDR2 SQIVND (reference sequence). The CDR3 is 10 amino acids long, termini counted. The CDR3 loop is CASSIARSLS.

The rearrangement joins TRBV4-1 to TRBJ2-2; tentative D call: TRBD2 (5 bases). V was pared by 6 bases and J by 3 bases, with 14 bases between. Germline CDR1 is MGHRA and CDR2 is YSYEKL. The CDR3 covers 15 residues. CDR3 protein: CASRRGEGDTGELFF. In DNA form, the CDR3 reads TGCGCCAGCAGGCGAGGTGAGGGAGACACCGGGGAGCTGTTTTTT.

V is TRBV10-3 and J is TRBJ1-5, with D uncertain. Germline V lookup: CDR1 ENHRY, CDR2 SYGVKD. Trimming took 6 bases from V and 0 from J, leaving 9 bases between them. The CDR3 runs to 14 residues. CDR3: CAISTEPSNQPQHF. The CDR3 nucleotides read TGTGCCATCAGCACAGAACCTAGCAATCAGCCCCAGCATTTT.

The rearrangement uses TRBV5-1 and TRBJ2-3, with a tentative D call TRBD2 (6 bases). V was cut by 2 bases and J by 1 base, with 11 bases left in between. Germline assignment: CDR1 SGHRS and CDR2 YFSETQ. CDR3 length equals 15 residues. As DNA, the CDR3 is TGCGCCAGCAGCTTCGCGGGGCGCCGCACAGATACGCAGTATTTT. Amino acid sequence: CASSFAGRRTDTQYF. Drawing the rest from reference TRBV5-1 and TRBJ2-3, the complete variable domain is KAGVTQTPRYLIKTRGQQVTLSCSPISGHRSVSWYQQTPGQGLQFLFEYFSETQRNKGNFPGRFSGRQFSNSRSEMNVSTLELGDSALYLCASSFAGRRTDTQYFGPGTRLTVL.

The CDR3 reads CASSFDRGIFGYTF. CDR3 DNA: TGTGCCAGCAGTTTCGACCGAGGCATCTTTGGCTACACCTTC. This chain links TRBV5-8 with TRBJ1-2; no reliable D call. V was shortened by 5 bases and J by 7 bases, with 18 bases between the two germline ends. Germline CDR1 is SGHTS and CDR2 is YDEGEE. This CDR3 has 14 residues.

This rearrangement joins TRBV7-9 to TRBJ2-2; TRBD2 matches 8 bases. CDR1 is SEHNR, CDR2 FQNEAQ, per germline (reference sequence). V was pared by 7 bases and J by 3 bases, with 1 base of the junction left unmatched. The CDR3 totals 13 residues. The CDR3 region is CASTGGYTGELFF. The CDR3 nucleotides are TGTGCCAGCACGGGGGGGTACACCGGGGAGCTGTTTTTT.